The entry that follows covers one T cell receptor beta chain sequence. The target antigen is unknown. This entry comes from a study of T cell responses to AZD1222 COVID-19 vaccine. Study-wide results and caveats: Without day 14 samples, only post-peak T cell repertoires were studied. Most donors were white British, females outnumbered males, and clonal diversity was possibly underestimated.

The CDR3 is 14 residues long. Trimming cost V 4 bases and J 8 bases, with 17 bases left between them. CDR1 is LGHDT and CDR2 is YNNKEL in the germline V gene (reference sequence). This table comes from immunoSEQ multiplex PCR, and its TCRdb copy is limited to in-frame clones, with some not included. The table includes 110,000 to 150,000 clones, about 90% detected once. This TCR was recovered from an adult in good health. The material was peripheral blood, obtained on day 0 of AZD1222 vaccination. The chain uses TRBV3-1 (or the pseudogene TRBV3-2) and TRBJ1-2, with D tentatively TRBD1 (5 bases). CDR3 protein: CASSPHGGSGGYTF. The CDR3 nucleotides read TGTGCCAGCAGCCCCCATGGGGGGTCGGGCGGCTACACCTTC.